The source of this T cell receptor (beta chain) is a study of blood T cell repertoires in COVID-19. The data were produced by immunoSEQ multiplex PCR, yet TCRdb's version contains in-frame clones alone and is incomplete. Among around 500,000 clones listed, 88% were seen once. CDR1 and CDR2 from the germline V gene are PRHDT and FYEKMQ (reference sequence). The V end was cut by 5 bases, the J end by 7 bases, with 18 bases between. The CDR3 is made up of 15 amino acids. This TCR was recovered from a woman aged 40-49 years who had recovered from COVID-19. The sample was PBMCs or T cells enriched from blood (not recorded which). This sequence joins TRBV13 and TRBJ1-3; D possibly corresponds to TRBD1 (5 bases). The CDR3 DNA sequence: TGTGCCAGCAGCCCCTCGGGGGAGGGAAATAACACCATATATTTT. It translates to CASSPSGEGNNTIYF.